This section outlines one T cell receptor beta chain sequence together with its context. RNA was extracted with the RNeasy kit, and a quantity of roughly 0.5 to 1 ug was reverse transcribed using random hexamers. TCRdb itself ran the immunoSEQ multiplex PCR reads through MiXCR, one entry per CDR3 protein. The sample lists approximately 280,000 distinct CDR3 sequences; approximately 81% were seen once. The data are from a study of CD8 T cells in Susac syndrome. The TCR sequence derives from a human donor with multiple sclerosis. Material for sequencing was CD8+ T cells from PBMCs.

CDR3 in amino acids: CASSLNKREGARAYPYEQYF. CDR3 DNA sequence: TGTGCCAGCAGCCTCAATAAGCGGGAGGGGGCGAGGGCTTACCCCTACGAGCAGTACTTC. The rearrangement links TRBV7-8 to TRBJ2-7; 10 bases are a match to TRBD2. The CDR3 extends over 20 amino acids. In germline, CDR1 is SGHVS, CDR2 FQNEAQ. V lost 5 bases and J lost 2; bases outside the gene matches: 21.